This TCR beta chain was documented in a study of CD8+CD57+ T cells in acquired aplastic anemia. According to the study, genomic DNA was the template for TCR beta VDJ and CDR3 profiling. TCRdb itself ran the reads through MiXCR, one entry per CDR3 protein. In the table there are fewer than 200,000 distinct CDR3 sequences, about 64% of which are singletons. The germline V gene has CDR1 SEHNR and CDR2 FQNEAQ (reference sequence). The junction had 4 bases not matched to a gene; V was cut back by 5 bases and J by 7 bases. The CDR3 is 13 amino acids. Points on this clonotype: Its antigen is unidentified.

Whole-study results and caveats: About 27 CD8+ CDR3 sequences were shared between patients and controls.

The chain employs TRBV7-9 and TRBJ1-5, with 8 bases aligning to TRBD1. The specimen was sorted CD4+, CD8+, or CD8+CD57+ T cells (not recorded which) from PBMCs. The TCR originated in a human donor in good health. The CDR3 region is CASSPGQGQPQHF. CDR3 DNA: TGTGCCAGCAGCCCCGGACAGGGACAGCCCCAGCATTTT.